These 4 T cell receptor beta chains were all obtained from the same sample, sequenced in a study of T cells expressing NK-cell markers. TCRdb reprocessed the 5' RACE reads; each CDR3 protein has one entry and no DNA is given. Recorded for this sample: 450,000 to 600,000 distinct CDR3 sequences. The sequencing input was blood T cells: a sorted CD56 or NKG2C T cell subset, CD4+ or CD8+ T cells, or bulk PBMC T cells (not recorded which). The receptors were gathered from a man younger than 30 in good health.

The chain has TRBV11-1 and TRBJ2-5; the TCRdb call, TRBD2, lacks DNA for checking. The germline CDR1 and CDR2 sequences are SGHAT and FQDESV (reference sequence). This CDR3 comprises 20 residues. CDR3 residues: CASSLVLGRQPAGVAGTQYF.

The V gene is TRBV29-1, the J gene TRBJ1-2. Germline assignment: CDR1 SQVTM and CDR2 ANQGSEA. This CDR3 contains 13 residues. The CDR3 here is CSSDRTENYGYTF.

The chain recombines TRBV5-1 with TRBJ2-2. Looked up from germline, CDR1 is SGHRS and CDR2 is YFSETQ. The CDR3 has 16 amino acids. The CDR3 spells CASSLYGLTNTGELFF.

The chain joins TRBV7-9 to TRBJ1-2; as DNA is missing, the TRBD1 call by TCRdb cannot be tested. The CDR3 is 14 amino acids. Germline V gene sequence: CDR1 SEHNR, CDR2 FQNEAQ (reference sequence). This CDR3 is CASSPGQPDYGYTF.